These 10 T cell receptor beta chains were sequenced from one sample in a study of control samples from healthy donors and cancer patients (dated by TCRdb to 2018 to 2021). To prepare the library, the immunoSEQ multiplex PCR assay was applied. The table was pulled from immuneACCESS by TCRdb, which kept in-frame rearrangements only. Such tables lose some clones; where checked, under half of the loss comes from unresolved V genes, and the rest has no known cause. Counted in this sample were approximately 110,000 clones; 91% of them appeared once. The ten largest clones capture less than 9% of the sample. Sequences were obtained from blood. The receptors were gathered from a woman younger than 35 in good health.

This sequence joins TRBV5-1 and TRBJ1-1; possible D gene TRBD1, 5 bases. This CDR3 region has 14 residues. Germline values: CDR1 SGHRS, CDR2 YFSETQ. V lost 0 bases, J lost 1 base, and 7 bases lay in between. In DNA, the CDR3 is TGCGCCAGCAGCTTGGGGGGCGCGAACACTGAAGCTTTCTTT. Its translation is CASSLGGANTEAFF.

CDR3 region: CASSLSGGGRSYEQYF. In nucleotides, the CDR3 is TGCGCCAGCAGCTTGTCCGGCGGGGGTAGGTCCTACGAGCAGTACTTC. The gene calls are TRBV5-1 and TRBJ2-7, with 7 bases fitting TRBD2. CDR1 and CDR2 from the germline V gene are SGHRS and YFSETQ. V gave up 1 base and J gave up 1 base; unmatched junction bases: 8. The CDR3 is 16 residues long.

For the CDR3, the DNA is TGCGCCAGCAGCTACCTTCAGTTCACAGATACGCAGTATTTT. Translation gives CASSYLQFTDTQYF. The chain is built from TRBV5-1 and TRBJ2-3; D is unresolved. Germline V gives CDR1 SGHRS, CDR2 YFSETQ. Between the trimmed V and J ends, which lost 3 bases and 2 bases, there was a span of 10 bases. CDR3 length: 14 residues.

The chain employs TRBV3-1 (or the pseudogene TRBV3-2) and TRBJ1-1; 7 bases map to TRBD1. Germline CDR1 reads LGHDT; CDR2 reads YNNKEL (reference sequence). Trimming cost V 1 base and J 5 bases; bases outside gene matches: 4. The CDR3 spans 14 residues. CDR3 coding DNA: TGTGCCAGCAGCCAAGGACAGGGTCGGACTGAAGCTTTCTTT. The encoded protein is CASSQGQGRTEAFF.

This sequence joins TRBV6-1 and TRBJ1-3; weak D call: TRBD1 (5 bases). The germline gives CDR1 MNHNS, CDR2 SASEGT. With 2 bases removed from V and 0 bases from J, the gap between germline ends came to 11 bases. This CDR3 spans 16 amino acids. CDR3 DNA: TGTGCCAGCAGTGAAAGTAAGGGGAGCTCTGGAAACACCATATATTTT. Its translation is CASSESKGSSGNTIYF.

The V and J genes are TRBV5-1 and TRBJ2-7, with D perhaps TRBD2 (6 bases). V was trimmed by 5 bases and J by 3 bases, leaving 18 bases between them. CDR3 size: 15 residues. Germline V gives CDR1 SGHRS, CDR2 YFSETQ. CDR3 sequence: CASRLADGGNYEQYF. As DNA, the CDR3 is TGCGCCAGCAGGCTTGCGGACGGAGGGAACTACGAGCAGTACTTC. The variable domain in full, completed from reference TRBV5-1 and TRBJ2-7, reads KAGVTQTPRYLIKTRGQQVTLSCSPISGHRSVSWYQQTPGQGLQFLFEYFSETQRNKGNFPGRFSGRQFSNSRSEMNVSTLELGDSALYLCASRLADGGNYEQYFGPGTRLTVT.

This chain connects TRBV7-3 to TRBJ2-2, with a weak D call TRBD1 (5 bases). The V gene's germline CDR1 is SGHTA and CDR2 FQGTGA. Trimming took 5 bases from V and 6 from J, leaving 10 bases between them. CDR3 length equals 13 residues. The CDR3 loop reads CASSIQVSGELFF. CDR3 nucleotide sequence: TGTGCCAGCAGCATACAGGTTTCCGGGGAGCTGTTTTTT.

The rearrangement links TRBV7-9 to TRBJ2-3; D not certain. Trimming left V 2 bases short and J 5 bases short, with 8 bases between. Germline CDR1 is SEHNR and CDR2 is FQNEAQ (reference sequence). The CDR3 has 13 amino acids. The CDR3 nucleotides are TGTGCCAGCAGCTTATTGCGTGGAGATACGCAGTATTTT. Protein: CASSLLRGDTQYF.

This chain uses TRBV7-2 with TRBJ2-1; 11 bases align to TRBD2. The CDR3 consists of 17 residues. Looked up from germline, CDR1 is SGHTA and CDR2 is FQGNSA. Losses at the gene ends were 2 bases for V and 3 bases for J; bases not matched to a gene: 6. CDR3 in amino acids: CASSLQAGTSGYNEQFF. For the CDR3, the DNA is TGTGCCAGCAGCTTACAAGCCGGGACTAGCGGCTACAATGAGCAGTTCTTC.

CDR3 protein: CASSQENRPDFNYGYTF. The CDR3 DNA is TGTGCCAGCAGCCAAGAAAATAGACCGGATTTTAACTATGGCTACACCTTC. The chain is built from TRBV14 and TRBJ1-2; D is undetermined. Trimming took off 0 bases at V and 1 base at J, with 15 bases between the two ends. Germline V gives CDR1 SGHDN, CDR2 FVKESK. The length of the CDR3 is 17 residues. The full variable domain, in which reference TRBV14 and TRBJ1-2 provide the parts outside the CDR3, is EAGVTQFPSHSVIEKGQTVTLRCDPISGHDNLYWYRRVMGKEIKFLLHFVKESKQDESGMPNNRFLAERTGGTYSTLKVQPAELEDSGVYFCASSQENRPDFNYGYTFGSGTRLTVV.